One and the same sample provided the 7 T cell receptor beta chains below, sequenced in a study of blood T cell repertoires in COVID-19. Using immunoSEQ multiplex PCR, the repertoire was profiled, and TCRdb retains in-frame clones only, with some absent. The sample has a few hundred thousand clones, about 88% seen once. Sample: peripheral blood. All receptors come from a human donor in a cohort sampled during active COVID-19.

A remark on this clone: The limits of the CDR3 on the DNA are not certain, so only TCRdb's listed CDR3 is given. CDR3 sequence reads: CASILEPRLRNGYTF. The chain recombines TRBV6-5 with TRBJ1-2. CDR1 and CDR2 (germline): MNHEY, SVGAGI. A total of 15 residues make up the CDR3, ends included.

This clone was recorded once. This chain links TRBV5-5 with TRBJ2-4; 7 bases map to TRBD1. Germline-derived CDR1 and CDR2 are SGHKS and YYEKEE (reference sequence). The J segment lost 14 bases and the V segment lost 4 bases, leaving 6 bases of the junction unmatched. The length of the CDR3 is 11 residues. The CDR3: CASSPGQEEYF. For the CDR3, the DNA is TGTGCCAGCAGCCCCGGACAGGAGGAGTACTTC.

This chain uses TRBV5-6 with TRBJ2-1, with 7 bases fitting TRBD1. Trimming took 4 bases from V and 6 from J; bases not matched to a gene: 10. Germline values: CDR1 SGHDT, CDR2 YYEEEE. The CDR3 contains 15 residues. The CDR3 reads CASSPVATGSNEQFF. Here the CDR3 DNA reads TGTGCCAGCAGCCCTGTAGCGACAGGGAGCAATGAGCAGTTCTTC.

V gene TRBV3-1 (or the pseudogene TRBV3-2) combines with J gene TRBJ1-1, with 8 bases that match TRBD1. J gave up 2 bases and V 0 bases, and 11 bases lay outside the gene matches. CDR3 length: 18 amino acids. Germline V lookup: CDR1 LGHDT, CDR2 YNNKEL (reference sequence). DNA of the CDR3: TGTGCCAGCAGCCAAGATCTGGGCAGGGGGCTCATTAACACTGAAGCTTTCTTT. Its translation is CASSQDLGRGLINTEAFF.

DNA of the CDR3: TGTGCCAGCAGCGTCCGACTAGAGCTCACCGGGGAGCTGTTTTTT. This translates into CASSVRLELTGELFF. The chain recombines TRBV9 with TRBJ2-2; weak D call: TRBD2 (6 bases). V gave up 2 bases and J gave up 4 bases, with 12 bases separating them. CDR3 length: 15 amino acids. CDR1 and CDR2 (germline): SGDLS, YYNGEE.

This chain joins TRBV24-1 and TRBJ2-5; 8 nucleotides line up with TRBD2. The CDR3 is made up of 15 amino acids. Per germline, CDR1 KGHDR and CDR2 SFDVKD. V lost 7 bases and J lost 0; bases outside the gene matches: 6. The CDR3 coding sequence is TGTGCCACCAGCCCTGGACTAGCCCACCAAGAGACCCAGTACTTC. Its translation: CATSPGLAHQETQYF.

The chain is built from TRBV9 and TRBJ2-3, with 10 bases aligning to TRBD2. This CDR3 has 17 amino acids. Unmatched junction bases numbered 10, after V lost 4 bases and J lost 2 bases. CDR1 SGDLS and CDR2 YYNGEE come from the germline V gene. The CDR3 nucleotides read TGTGCCAGCAGCCTCAGCGGGAGGGGGGCGCTCACAGATACGCAGTATTTT. This sequence encodes CASSLSGRGALTDTQYF.